Following are 13 T cell receptor beta chains from one sample sequenced in a study of OX40 agonist ivuxolimab in advanced cancers. Repertoires were generated with immunoSEQ multiplex PCR, while TCRdb's copy carries only in-frame clones and drops some. The sample includes around 100,000 clones, around nine tenths of them seen just once. The sequencing used CD4+ or CD8+ T cells sorted from blood, collected in a trial of the OX40 agonist ivuxolimab. The receptors derive from an adult with an advanced solid tumor such as melanoma, head and neck, liver or kidney cancer.

CDR3 amino acids: CASSLARYSPLHF. The CDR3 coding sequence is TGTGCCAGCAGCTTAGCTAGGTACTCACCCCTCCACTTT. V usage is TRBV7-2 and J usage is TRBJ1-6; D is unclear. This CDR3 has 13 residues. From germline, CDR1 is SGHTA and CDR2 FQGNSA. The ends were cut back, 0 bases at V and 10 bases at J, with 7 bases in the middle.

This clone was recorded only once. The chain recombines TRBV5-5 with TRBJ1-2; 8 bases agree with TRBD1. The V gene's germline CDR1 is SGHKS and CDR2 YYEKEE (reference sequence). Unmatched junction bases numbered 6, after V lost 7 bases and J lost 4 bases. This CDR3 region has 13 residues. CDR3 bases: TGTGCCAGCCAGGGGGCAGCAGGCTATGGCTACACCTTC. This gives the protein CASQGAAGYGYTF. Filled out from reference TRBV5-5 and TRBJ1-2, the complete variable domain reads DAGVTQSPTHLIKTRGQQVTLRCSPISGHKSVSWYQQVLGQGPQFIFQYYEKEERGRGNFPDRFSARQFPNYSSELNVNALLLGDSALYLCASQGAAGYGYTFGSGTRLTVV.

The CDR3 bases are TGTGCCAGCAGCGTAGATGGGACTAGCGCGTACGAGCAGTACTTC. This gives the protein CASSVDGTSAYEQYF. The V and J genes are TRBV9 and TRBJ2-7; TRBD2 matches 10 bases. The V gene's germline CDR1 is SGDLS and CDR2 YYNGEE. J gave up 4 bases and V 0 bases, and 4 bases lay outside the gene matches. The CDR3 runs 15 residues.

The CDR3 loop is CASSRQGYEQFF. The CDR3 nucleotides are TGTGCCAGCAGCAGACAGGGCTATGAGCAGTTCTTC. The chain joins TRBV2 to TRBJ2-1, with 7 bases lining up with TRBD1. V was pared by 6 bases and J by 8 bases, with 4 bases of the junction left unmatched. The CDR3 runs 12 residues. Germline V gene data show CDR1 as SNHLY and CDR2 as FYNNEI.

This chain connects TRBV19 to TRBJ2-2, with a tentative D call TRBD1 (5 bases). Germline assignment: CDR1 LNHDA and CDR2 SQIVND (reference sequence). The CDR3 loop spans 13 amino acids. Trimming took off 6 bases at V and 6 bases at J, with 11 bases between the two ends. CDR3 sequence: CASSLRVPGELFF. For the CDR3, the DNA is TGTGCCAGTAGCCTCAGGGTTCCCGGGGAGCTGTTTTTT. Full variable domain (rest looked up from reference TRBV19 and TRBJ2-2): DGGITQSPKYLFRKEGQNVTLSCEQNLNHDAMYWYRQDPGQGLRLIYYSQIVNDFQKGDIAEGYSVSREKKESFPLTVTSAQKNPTAFYLCASSLRVPGELFFGEGSRLTVL.

The chain joins TRBV5-6 to TRBJ1-4; D possibly corresponds to TRBD1 (6 bases). This CDR3 is 17 amino acids long. In germline, CDR1 is SGHDT, CDR2 YYEEEE. V lost 1 base and J lost 6, with 19 bases in between. This CDR3 reads CASSLWIRGGLDEKLFF. CDR3 bases: TGTGCCAGCAGCTTGTGGATCAGGGGTGGTCTCGATGAAAAACTGTTTTTT.

The gene calls are TRBV25-1 and TRBJ2-3; D uncertain. The V gene's germline CDR1 is MGHDK and CDR2 SYGVNS. Trimming stripped 1 base from V and 5 bases from J, with 10 bases between. This CDR3 has 14 amino acids. The CDR3 reads CASSESVDRDTQYF. The CDR3 coding sequence is TGTGCCAGCAGTGAATCGGTAGATAGAGATACGCAGTATTTT.

The chain carries TRBV19 and TRBJ2-5; 10 positions match TRBD1. The CDR3 totals 16 residues. V gave up 4 bases and J gave up 4 bases; unmatched junction bases: 9. Germline CDR1 and CDR2: LNHDA and SQIVND (reference sequence). CDR3 region: CASSTTGQGFRETQYF. The CDR3 nucleotides read TGTGCCAGTAGTACCACGGGACAGGGGTTTCGAGAGACCCAGTACTTC.

This chain uses TRBV28 with TRBJ2-5, with a weak D call TRBD2 (5 bases). The CDR3 is 15 residues long. Trimming pared 6 bases from V and 1 base from J, leaving 15 bases between. The germline gives CDR1 MDHEN, CDR2 SYDVKM. DNA for the CDR3: TGTGCCAGCAGCGAACCGCGAGGGATCCAAGAGACCCAGTACTTC. Encoded protein: CASSEPRGIQETQYF.

The chain combines TRBV9 with TRBJ2-7; 10 nucleotides line up with TRBD1. The CDR3 is made up of 14 amino acids. The germline gives CDR1 SGDLS, CDR2 YYNGEE. V was clipped by 4 bases and J by 6 bases; unmatched bases: 7. The CDR3 DNA reads as TGTGCCAGCAGCCCAAGACAGGGGGCTGGCGAGCAGTACTTC. Translation: CASSPRQGAGEQYF.

In regard to this clone: One end of the junction is discordant with germline, which a read error may explain. Other DNA sequences of this sample code for an identical CDR3. The CDR3 DNA reads TGTGCCAGTAGTGATCCGGACAGATGGAGGGACGAGCAGTACTTT. This codes for CASSDPDRWRDEQYF. The chain is built from TRBV19 and TRBJ2-7, with D perhaps given as TRBD1 or TRBD2 (6 bases each). Germline V lookup: CDR1 LNHDA, CDR2 SQIVND (reference sequence). This CDR3 spans 15 amino acids.

The gene calls are TRBV6-1 and TRBJ1-5, with D possibly matching TRBD1 (6 bases). CDR1 and CDR2 (germline): MNHNS, SASEGT. V was shortened by 2 bases and J by 0 bases, with 11 bases between the two germline ends. CDR3 length: 16 residues. The CDR3 DNA sequence: TGTGCCAGCAGTGAAATGGGGGGCCATAGCAATCAGCCCCAGCATTTT. It specifies CASSEMGGHSNQPQHF.

This chain links TRBV9 with TRBJ2-2; tentatively, D is TRBD1 (6 bases). Germline V gene lookup returns CDR1 SGDLS and CDR2 YYNGEE. The V end was cut by 2 bases, the J end by 7 bases, with 12 bases between. This CDR3 contains 14 residues. The CDR3 DNA reads TGTGCCAGCAGCGTCGCAGGGGCAAGCGGGGAGCTGTTTTTT. This codes for CASSVAGASGELFF.